Listed here is a single TCR beta chain. Its antigen is unidentified. Antigen-specific CD4+ T cells expanded by the ViraFEST assay with viral peptide pools were then sequenced. CD4+ T cell isolation took place after about 11 days of culture. Previously uninfected by SARS-CoV-2, the vaccine recipients also showed negative nucleocapsid antibodies. The V end lost 8 bases, the J end lost 2 bases, and 9 bases lay between the germline ends. Germline V gene lookup returns CDR1 SNHLY and CDR2 FYNNEI. This CDR3 comprises 13 residues. The data belong to a study of vaccination effects on CD4 cells after COVID-19. Measured with immunoSEQ multiplex PCR; TCRdb has only the in-frame clones, and not every one. The table shows 55,000 to 75,000 clones, with approximately 79% occurring only once.

V usage is TRBV2 and J usage is TRBJ2-2; tentatively, D is TRBD1 (5 bases). Sequenced material: CD4+ T cells from PBMCs cultured with HCoV-NL63 spike peptides, taken before COVID-19 vaccination. This TCR was sampled from a human donor who received a COVID-19 vaccine. The CDR3 DNA is TGTGCCAGCCTCCAGGGCAACACCGGGGAGCTGTTTTTT. It is translated as CASLQGNTGELFF.